The 8 T cell receptor beta chains listed next were all sequenced from one sample in a study of blood T cell repertoires in COVID-19. Only in-frame clones appear in the TCRdb table, and some are missing; sequencing was by immunoSEQ multiplex PCR. Among about 190,000 clones listed, roughly 90% were seen once. The sequencing input was peripheral blood. These receptor sequences come from a middle-aged woman who had recovered from COVID-19.

The chain recombines TRBV6-5 with TRBJ2-1; 10 nucleotides line up with TRBD2. V trimming: 6 bases; J trimming: 6 bases; junction bases outside the gene matches: 8. The CDR3 length is 15 residues. Germline V gene lookup returns CDR1 MNHEY and CDR2 SVGAGI. CDR3: CASRQTSGTLNEQFF. The CDR3 DNA reads TGTGCCAGCAGACAAACTAGCGGGACCCTCAATGAGCAGTTCTTC.

This clone was found once. The CDR3 protein is CATSTSGRKDTQYF. DNA for the CDR3: TGTGCCACCAGCACTAGCGGGAGGAAAGATACGCAGTATTTT. This chain joins TRBV15 and TRBJ2-3; the match to TRBD2 covers 11 bases. The V and J ends lost 4 bases and 5 bases, in that order; junction bases with no gene match: 2. This CDR3 comprises 14 residues. CDR1 is LNHNV and CDR2 is YYDKDF in the germline V gene (reference sequence).

V is TRBV18 and J is TRBJ1-2, with 7 bases matching TRBD1. V was pared by 3 bases and J by 4 bases, with 8 bases of the junction left unmatched. From germline, CDR1 is KGHSH and CDR2 LQKENI. This CDR3 is built from 15 residues. DNA for the CDR3: TGTGCCAGCTCACCTACCCTACAGGGGATCTATGGCTACACCTTC. This gives the protein CASSPTLQGIYGYTF.

The chain joins TRBV18 to TRBJ2-5; 9 bases agree with TRBD2. This CDR3 is 15 amino acids long. With V trimmed by 3 bases and J by 4 bases, 6 bases remained unmatched. CDR1 and CDR2 from the germline V gene are KGHSH and LQKENI. CDR3 coding DNA: TGTGCCAGCTCACCCAGACTAGCGGTGATAGAGACCCAGTACTTC. As protein: CASSPRLAVIETQYF.

The rearrangement uses TRBV10-3 and TRBJ2-5, with TRBD2 matching over 7 bases. Germline V gene lookup returns CDR1 ENHRY and CDR2 SYGVKD. V dropped 10 bases and J dropped 4; count of bases not matched to a gene: 12. CDR3 length equals 14 residues. CDR3 amino acids: CATTRREQGETQYF. Here the CDR3 DNA reads TGTGCCACCACCCGGCGGGAGCAGGGAGAGACCCAGTACTTC.

The chain carries TRBV15 and TRBJ2-7; D gene uncertain. V was shortened by 0 bases and J by 3 bases, with 12 bases between the two germline ends. Germline V gives CDR1 LNHNV, CDR2 YYDKDF (reference sequence). The CDR3 contains 15 residues. The CDR3 sequence is CATSRDMAVRYEQYF. The CDR3 DNA follows: TGTGCCACCAGCAGAGATATGGCGGTACGCTACGAGCAGTACTTC. The complete variable domain, with remaining parts taken from reference TRBV15 and TRBJ2-7, reads DAMVIQNPRYQVTQFGKPVTLSCSQTLNHNVMYWYQQKSSQAPKLLFHYYDKDFNNEADTPDNFQSRRPNTSFCFLDIRSPGLGDTAMYLCATSRDMAVRYEQYFGPGTRLTVT.

This rearrangement joins TRBV30 to TRBJ2-5; tentatively, D is TRBD2 (5 bases). Trimming shortened V by 0 bases and J by 2 bases, and 13 bases separated the two germline ends. There are 15 residues in the CDR3. Germline CDR1 and CDR2: GTSNPN and SVGIG (reference sequence). The CDR3 DNA sequence: TGTGCCTGGAGTGTAGAGGGATCGGGTCAAGAGACCCAGTACTTC. Translated, it gives CAWSVEGSGQETQYF.

This clone appeared once. The chain links TRBV10-3 to TRBJ1-3; D is unclear. V was shortened by 0 bases and J by 0 bases, with 6 bases between the two germline ends. The CDR3 covers 15 residues. Germline-derived CDR1 and CDR2 are ENHRY and SYGVKD. CDR3 sequence (DNA): TGTGCCATCAGTGAGTCGAGATTCTCTGGAAACACCATATATTTT. Translated, it gives CAISESRFSGNTIYF.